The 24 T cell receptor beta chains reported below all come from one sample, sequenced in a study of blood T cells in healthy people across ages. A second about 7 to 11 cycle PCR used barcoded and J-beta primers. TCRdb processed the 5' RACE reads anew with MiXCR; each CDR3 protein has one entry. Here the sample spans 780,000 or so distinct CDR3 sequences, about 61% being singletons. The sequenced sample was blood. The receptors here all came from a man aged 40-49 years in good health.

The chain links TRBV7-2 to TRBJ1-5; the D is unclear. V was trimmed by 4 bases and J by 7 bases, leaving 14 bases between them. The germline gives CDR1 SGHTA, CDR2 FQGNSA. The CDR3 runs 14 residues. In nucleotides, the CDR3 is TGTGCCAGCAGCTCGACTCTAGTCGGCCAGCCCCAGCATTTT. Protein sequence: CASSSTLVGQPQHF.

This sequence joins TRBV7-9 and TRBJ1-6; D is perhaps TRBD1 (5 bases). Germline V lookup: CDR1 SEHNR, CDR2 FQNEAQ (reference sequence). Deletions cut 7 bases from V and 3 bases from J, with 13 bases between. CDR3 size: 15 residues. The CDR3: CASITGGDYNSPLHF. The CDR3 nucleotides are TGTGCCAGCATCACGGGAGGGGACTATAATTCACCCCTCCACTTT. Based on the CDR3 plus reference TRBV7-9 and TRBJ1-6, the full variable domain is DTGVSQNPRHKITKRGQNVTFRCDPISEHNRLYWYRQTLGQGPEFLTYFQNEAQLEKSRLLSDRFSAERPKGSFSTLEIQRTEQGDSAMYLCASITGGDYNSPLHFGNGTRLTVT.

The V and J genes are TRBV29-1 and TRBJ2-7, with TRBD1 matching 9 bases. CDR1 SQVTM and CDR2 ANQGSEA come from the germline V gene. The CDR3 extends over 16 amino acids. Trimming at V came to 0 bases and at J to 4 bases, leaving 10 bases not matched to a gene. The CDR3 loop reads CSVEDRTGGGFYEQYF. CDR3 nucleotide sequence: TGCAGCGTTGAAGATCGCACAGGGGGCGGATTTTACGAGCAGTACTTC.

The rearrangement links TRBV10-3 to TRBJ1-5; D not certain. Germline V gene data show CDR1 as ENHRY and CDR2 as SYGVKD. CDR3 length: 16 amino acids. Trimming cost V 3 bases and J 0 bases, with 12 bases left between them. In nucleotides, the CDR3 is TGTGCCATCAGTGATTCGGGCGGGTATAGCAATCAGCCCCAGCATTTT. Its protein is CAISDSGGYSNQPQHF.

This chain uses TRBV27 with TRBJ2-4; 16 nucleotides line up with TRBD2. Germline CDR1 and CDR2: MNHEY and SMNVEV (reference sequence). The CDR3 runs to 14 residues. The V segment lost 7 bases and the J segment 15 bases; nucleotides outside the gene matches: 9. The CDR3 here is CASIPSGLAGGAYF. The CDR3 DNA follows: TGTGCCAGCATCCCATCGGGACTAGCGGGAGGGGCGTACTTC.

This rearrangement joins TRBV7-2 to TRBJ2-1, with TRBD1 matching over 8 bases. Germline CDR1 SGHTA, CDR2 FQGNSA. This CDR3 has 14 residues. V was clipped by 7 bases and J by 9 bases; unmatched bases: 11. In DNA, the CDR3 is TGTGCCAGCACCTCGGACAGGGCACTCGGTGAGCAGTTCTTC. This gives the protein CASTSDRALGEQFF.

The chain has TRBV7-6 and TRBJ2-3, with 7 bases matching TRBD2. This CDR3 region has 15 residues. Trimming at V came to 0 bases and at J to 4 bases, leaving 4 bases not matched to a gene. The germline V gene has CDR1 SGHVS and CDR2 FNYEAQ. The CDR3 sequence is CASSLAGLDPDTQYF. The CDR3 bases are TGTGCCAGCAGCTTAGCCGGACTAGATCCAGATACGCAGTATTTT.

The V and J genes are TRBV5-4 and TRBJ2-7; D may correspond to TRBD1 or TRBD2 (5 bases each). With the DNA end fitting TRBJ2-5 better, the J assignment may be wrong. The CDR3 is 13 amino acids. Per the germline V gene, CDR1 is SGHNT and CDR2 is YYREEE (reference sequence). CDR3 DNA sequence: TGTGCCAGCAGCTCTCAGGGTGCGGGGACCCAGTACTTC. It encodes CASSSQGAGTQYF.

The chain combines TRBV4-2 with TRBJ2-1; 8 bases map to TRBD2. The V and J ends lost 0 bases and 12 bases, in that order; junction bases with no gene match: 7. The germline V gene has CDR1 LGHNA and CDR2 YNFKEQ. CDR3 length: 14 residues. Here the CDR3 DNA reads TGTGCCAGCAGCCAAGAGAGAGCGGGGGCTAGGCAGTTCTTC. Translation gives CASSQERAGARQFF.

The sample holds a few counts of this clonotype. The V call is TRBV3-1, the J call TRBJ2-4, with D tentatively TRBD1 (6 bases). The closer fit of TRBJ2-7 to the DNA end suggests the J call may be wrong. In germline, CDR1 is LGHDT, CDR2 YNNKEL (reference sequence). The CDR3 consists of 14 residues. The CDR3 protein is CASSQWTGTSEQYF. DNA of the CDR3: TGTGCCAGCAGCCAATGGACCGGGACATCCGAGCAGTACTTC.

In this sample, this clonotype turned up once. The rearrangement joins TRBV20-1 to TRBJ2-4; TRBD2 agrees at 8 bases. The last part of the DNA fits TRBJ2-7 better; the J call may be wrong. CDR1 is DFQATT, CDR2 SNEGSKA, per germline (reference sequence). The CDR3 is made up of 13 amino acids. The CDR3 loop is CSARRTREDEQYF. In nucleotides, the CDR3 is TGCAGTGCTCGTAGGACGCGGGAGGACGAGCAGTACTTC.

The chain couples TRBV10-3 to TRBJ2-5; D ambiguous. This CDR3 has 12 amino acids. The germline V gene encodes CDR1 ENHRY and CDR2 SYGVKD. Trimming removed 8 bases at V and 5 bases at J, with 12 bases between. CDR3 bases: TGTGCCATCGCGACTTTAGAGGAGACCCAGTACTTC. Translation: CAIATLEETQYF.

This clonotype was counted between two and nine times. The rearrangement links TRBV7-8 to TRBJ2-7; weak D call: TRBD1 (6 bases). Trimming removed 1 base at V and 2 bases at J, with 9 bases between. Germline CDR1 reads SGHVS; CDR2 reads FQNEAQ. The CDR3 length is 14 residues. The DNA for the CDR3 is TGTGCCAGCAGCTTAGTCGGGACAACCTACGAGCAGTACTTC. Amino acid sequence: CASSLVGTTYEQYF.

This clonotype was found a few times. V usage is TRBV6-2 or TRBV6-3 and J usage is TRBJ2-7; TRBD2 agrees at 8 bases. CDR1 and CDR2 from the germline V gene are MNHEY and SVGEGT. The CDR3 spans 18 residues. The junction had 15 bases not matched to a gene; V was cut back by 5 bases and J by 0 bases. The CDR3: CASSHPPSWSGSSYEQYF. The CDR3 DNA is TGTGCCAGCAGTCATCCTCCTTCTTGGAGCGGGAGCTCCTACGAGCAGTACTTC.

The rearrangement joins TRBV28 to TRBJ2-1; 7 bases align to TRBD2. CDR1 is MDHEN and CDR2 is SYDVKM in the germline V gene. V gave up 7 bases and J gave up 1 base; unmatched junction bases: 16. The CDR3 covers 18 residues. The CDR3 here is CASTGTTIPSWSYNEQFF. CDR3 DNA sequence: TGTGCCAGCACCGGGACTACCATACCCTCGTGGTCCTACAATGAGCAGTTCTTC. The full variable domain, with the rest looked up from reference TRBV28 and TRBJ2-1, is DVKVTQSSRYLVKRTGEKVFLECVQDMDHENMFWYRQDPGLGLRLIYFSYDVKMKEKGDIPEGYSVSREKKERFSLILESASTNQTSMYLCASTGTTIPSWSYNEQFFGPGTRLTVL.

In its sample, this clonotype was seen many times. This chain joins TRBV3-1 and TRBJ2-5; TRBD2 matches at 7 bases. The CDR3 extends over 14 amino acids. J lost 3 bases, V lost 3 bases, and 4 bases had no gene match. Germline V CDR1 and CDR2: LGHDT, YNNKEL (reference sequence). The CDR3 loop is CASSHRAGEETQYF. The CDR3 DNA sequence: TGTGCCAGCAGCCATCGGGCGGGGGAAGAGACCCAGTACTTC.

This clonotype occurred a few times. The V and J genes are TRBV3-1 and TRBJ2-4; maybe TRBD2 (6 bases). This CDR3 spans 14 amino acids. From germline, CDR1 is LGHDT and CDR2 YNNKEL (reference sequence). Trimming took 1 base from V and 11 from J, leaving 15 bases between them. The CDR3, as DNA: TGTGCCAGCAGCCAAGCCTCGACTAGTGTCGTTCAGTACTTC. Translated, it gives CASSQASTSVVQYF.

The sample holds a few counts of this clonotype. The chain has TRBV7-2 and TRBJ1-6, with TRBD1 matching over 7 bases. Germline V gives CDR1 SGHTA, CDR2 FQGNSA. The J segment lost 7 bases and the V segment lost 0 bases, leaving 3 bases of the junction unmatched. The CDR3 totals 15 residues. CDR3 amino acids: CASSLAGTDNSPLHF. The CDR3 DNA follows: TGTGCCAGCAGCTTAGCAGGGACAGACAATTCACCCCTCCACTTT.

In DNA form, the CDR3 reads TGTGCCAGCAGGGCGGGCGCAGATACGCAGTATTTT. This encodes CASRAGADTQYF. The chain has TRBV6-1 and TRBJ2-3, with D possibly being TRBD2 (5 bases). Germline V gives CDR1 MNHNS, CDR2 SASEGT. The CDR3 contains 12 residues. The V gene lost 6 bases and the J gene lost 4 bases, with 8 bases spanning the gap.

Here the CDR3 DNA reads TGTGCCAGCAGCATAAAGCGGGAGTTGCCCTACAATGAGCAGTTCTTC. Amino acid sequence: CASSIKRELPYNEQFF. The chain uses TRBV9 and TRBJ2-1; TRBD2 matches 8 bases. Trimming cost V 4 bases and J 2 bases; bases outside gene matches: 8. The germline V gene has CDR1 SGDLS and CDR2 YYNGEE. The CDR3 covers 16 residues.

V usage is TRBV28 and J usage is TRBJ2-5; D may be TRBD2 (5 bases). The CDR3 length is 13 residues. Trimming left V 6 bases short and J 2 bases short, with 10 bases between. Germline loops: CDR1 MDHEN, CDR2 SYDVKM. CDR3 residues: CASRLTRQETQYF. The CDR3 DNA is TGTGCCAGCAGGCTAACTAGACAAGAGACCCAGTACTTC.

A few counts support this clonotype. The CDR3 sequence: CASSALTGVNTEAFF. The DNA for the CDR3 is TGTGCCAGCAGTGCCTTAACAGGGGTGAACACTGAAGCTTTCTTT. This sequence joins TRBV25-1 and TRBJ1-1; the match to TRBD1 covers 7 bases. In germline, CDR1 is MGHDK, CDR2 SYGVNS. This CDR3 is built from 15 residues. V shed 4 bases, J shed 0 bases, and the junction held 5 bases outside the gene matches.

V and J are TRBV4-2 and TRBJ2-2; D assignment may be TRBD1 or TRBD2 (6 bases each). The CDR3 length is 16 residues. The V gene lost 3 bases and the J gene lost 6 bases, with 17 bases spanning the gap. Per germline, CDR1 LGHNA and CDR2 YNFKEQ. The CDR3 sequence is CASSQAGQEVSGELFF. The CDR3, as DNA: TGTGCCAGCAGCCAGGCGGGACAAGAGGTATCCGGGGAGCTGTTTTTT.

This clonotype was observed once. The rearrangement uses TRBV10-3 and TRBJ1-2; the match to TRBD1 covers 8 bases. The V segment lost 6 bases and the J segment 3 bases; nucleotides outside the gene matches: 0. This CDR3 has 12 residues. Germline CDR1 reads ENHRY; CDR2 reads SYGVKD. In DNA form, the CDR3 reads TGTGCCATCAGGGACAGGGACTATGGCTACACCTTC. Its translation is CAIRDRDYGYTF.